The 21 T cell receptor beta chains presented below share a single source sample, sequenced in a study of T-cell reconstitution after alpha-beta-depleted transplantation in children. Preparation of the TCRbeta library involved a method that used unique molecular identifiers. MiXCR was run by TCRdb on the PCR reads, yielding one entry per CDR3 protein. Altogether 530,000 or so distinct CDR3 sequences are present, 27% being singletons, with the ten largest covering about 35%. The sequencing here drew on PBMCs, taken before TCRalphabeta/CD19-depleted stem cell transplant. These receptors originate from a boy younger than two with Wiskott-Aldrich syndrome, due to receive a stem cell transplant.

This clonotype appeared a few times. The genes are TRBV30 and TRBJ1-2; D is perhaps TRBD1 (6 bases). The V end lost 5 bases, the J end lost 4 bases, and 11 bases lay between the germline ends. CDR3 length: 12 residues. Germline values: CDR1 GTSNPN, CDR2 SVGIG (reference sequence). As DNA, the CDR3 is TGTGCCTGGGCCCCACAGGGCTATGGCTACACCTTC. It specifies CAWAPQGYGYTF.

The rearrangement joins TRBV7-6 to TRBJ2-5; D may be TRBD1 or TRBD2 (6 bases each). The CDR3 is 15 amino acids. Trimming cost V 0 bases and J 5 bases, with 13 bases left between them. Germline CDR1 SGHVS, CDR2 FNYEAQ. CDR3 protein: CASSLAPAGGETQYF. DNA for the CDR3: TGTGCCAGCAGCTTAGCCCCGGCCGGGGGCGAGACCCAGTACTTC.

This clonotype showed up just a few times. The chain recombines TRBV4-1 with TRBJ2-1, with D possibly being TRBD1 or TRBD2 (5 bases each). Per germline, CDR1 MGHRA and CDR2 YSYEKL. This CDR3 contains 13 residues. Trimming left V 4 bases short and J 5 bases short, with 9 bases between. The CDR3 region is CASSRDGDNEQFF. CDR3 DNA sequence: TGCGCCAGCAGCCGGGACGGGGACAATGAGCAGTTCTTC.

This clonotype was recorded a few times. J is TRBJ2-1 and V is TRBV4-1; D ambiguous. Trimming shortened V by 1 base and J by 5 bases, and 3 bases separated the two germline ends. Germline CDR1 is MGHRA and CDR2 is YSYEKL. The CDR3 covers 12 residues. CDR3 coding DNA: TGCGCCAGCAGCCAAGTAAACAATGAGCAGTTCTTC. It translates to CASSQVNNEQFF.

This chain joins TRBV27 and TRBJ2-5, with D perhaps matching TRBD2 (6 bases). The CDR3 is 15 amino acids. V was clipped by 1 base and J by 5 bases, with 14 bases between them. Germline V lookup: CDR1 MNHEY, CDR2 SMNVEV (reference sequence). CDR3 coding DNA: TGTGCCAGCAGTTTATGGGGCGGGGCAGGGGAGACCCAGTACTTC. Translation: CASSLWGGAGETQYF.

The chain recombines TRBV5-1 with TRBJ2-1; a possible D gene is TRBD1 (6 bases). V lost 5 bases, J lost 2 bases, and 11 bases lay in between. This CDR3 spans 14 amino acids. CDR1 and CDR2 (germline): SGHRS, YFSETQ. In nucleotides, the CDR3 is TGCGCCAGCAGTATGGACAGTACCTACAATGAGCAGTTCTTC. Translating gives CASSMDSTYNEQFF.

The rearrangement links TRBV3-1 to TRBJ2-3, with 8 nucleotides matching TRBD2. Germline V gene lookup returns CDR1 LGHDT and CDR2 YNNKEL (reference sequence). V lost 0 bases to trimming and J lost 5 bases; unmatched junction nucleotides: 7. The CDR3 sequence is 16 residues long. This chain's CDR3 is CASSQETSGSGDTQYF. In DNA, the CDR3 is TGTGCCAGCAGCCAAGAAACCAGCGGGAGTGGAGATACGCAGTATTTT.

In its sample, this clonotype was seen a few times. The CDR3 DNA sequence: TGTGCCACCAGCACGAGACTAGAATACAATGAGCAGTTCTTC. This encodes CATSTRLEYNEQFF. The rearrangement joins TRBV15 to TRBJ2-1, with a tentative D call TRBD2 (6 bases). V dropped 4 bases and J dropped 4 bases, with 11 bases sitting between them. The CDR3 covers 14 residues. The germline CDR1 and CDR2 sequences are LNHNV and YYDKDF (reference sequence).

This clonotype has more than one count but fewer than ten. This chain uses TRBV12-3 or TRBV12-4 with TRBJ2-7; D is perhaps TRBD1 (7 bases). The CDR3 spans 14 residues. V lost 7 bases to trimming and J lost 7 bases, with 20 bases between them. CDR3 nucleotide sequence: TGTGCCAGCAAACCGCAGGGGGGCGGTTATGAGCAGTACTTC. Encoded protein: CASKPQGGGYEQYF.

The chain has TRBV12-3 or TRBV12-4 and TRBJ2-1, with D maybe TRBD1 (6 bases). With 6 bases removed from V and 13 bases from J, the gap between germline ends came to 13 bases. This CDR3 has 11 residues. The CDR3 is CASSRRQDQFF. The CDR3 coding sequence is TGTGCCAGCAGCCGCCGACAGGACCAGTTCTTC.

This clonotype was detected a few times. The V call is TRBV27, the J call TRBJ2-2; no reliable D call. V lost 3 bases to trimming and J lost 0 bases, with 11 bases between them. The CDR3 is 16 amino acids. Germline V gene data show CDR1 as MNHEY and CDR2 as SMNVEV (reference sequence). CDR3 region: CASSFRARANTGELFF. CDR3 nucleotides: TGTGCCAGCAGTTTTCGTGCGAGAGCGAACACCGGGGAGCTGTTTTTT.

This chain links TRBV3-1 with TRBJ2-7; 13 nucleotides match TRBD2. Germline V lookup: CDR1 LGHDT, CDR2 YNNKEL (reference sequence). The CDR3 sequence is 16 residues long. V dropped 3 bases and J dropped 3; count of bases not matched to a gene: 5. CDR3 amino acids: CASSQPTSGRVYEQYF. The CDR3 DNA sequence: TGTGCCAGCAGCCAGCCCACTAGCGGGAGGGTCTACGAGCAGTACTTC.

This clonotype was counted between two and nine times. The chain uses TRBV7-2 and TRBJ2-1; possible D gene TRBD1, 5 bases. The CDR3 covers 15 residues. Germline loops: CDR1 SGHTA, CDR2 FQGNSA. The V gene lost 1 base and the J gene lost 13 bases, with 20 bases spanning the gap. CDR3 sequence (DNA): TGTGCCAGCAGCTTAGTCCTTGGGGTGCTGGGGCATCAGTTCTTC. Protein: CASSLVLGVLGHQFF.

This clonotype was recorded many times. CDR3 sequence (DNA): TGCGCCAGCAGCGTGGACAGCTCCTACAATGAGCAGTTCTTC. Translating it yields CASSVDSSYNEQFF. J is TRBJ2-1 and V is TRBV5-1, with TRBD1 as a possible D gene (6 bases). This CDR3 has 14 amino acids. CDR1 and CDR2 from the germline V gene are SGHRS and YFSETQ. V gave up 4 bases and J gave up 0 bases, with 8 bases separating them.

The chain links TRBV12-3 or TRBV12-4 to TRBJ2-6; D unresolved. Trimming stripped 1 base from V and 3 bases from J, with 7 bases between. The CDR3 totals 15 residues. The CDR3 sequence is CASSLGGGGANVLTF. The CDR3 DNA reads as TGTGCCAGCAGTTTAGGAGGTGGTGGGGCCAACGTCCTGACTTTC.

The chain links TRBV20-1 to TRBJ2-7, with D tentatively TRBD2 (5 bases). The length of the CDR3 is 12 residues. V was clipped by 5 bases and J by 6 bases, with 14 bases between them. Germline V lookup: CDR1 DFQATT, CDR2 SNEGSKA (reference sequence). Here the CDR3 reads CSARPILVEQYF. The DNA for the CDR3 is TGCAGTGCTCGACCGATACTAGTCGAGCAGTACTTC.

V gene TRBV5-1 combines with J gene TRBJ2-3; D is perhaps TRBD1 or TRBD2 (5 bases each). V lost 4 bases, J lost 1 base, and 13 bases lay in between. The germline CDR1 and CDR2 sequences are SGHRS and YFSETQ. This CDR3 spans 15 amino acids. DNA for the CDR3: TGCGCCAGCAGCGGAAAGGGACCCCGCACAGATACGCAGTATTTT. This translates into CASSGKGPRTDTQYF.

This clonotype was observed many times. V and J are TRBV5-1 and TRBJ1-5; 7 nucleotides agree with TRBD1. J gave up 2 bases and V 0 bases, and 2 bases lay outside the gene matches. Germline loops: CDR1 SGHRS, CDR2 YFSETQ. This CDR3 comprises 15 residues. The CDR3 DNA sequence: TGCGCCAGCAGCTTGGGACAGGGCGGCAATCAGCCCCAGCATTTT. It specifies CASSLGQGGNQPQHF.

V gene TRBV5-1 combines with J gene TRBJ2-4, with 7 bases lining up with TRBD2. The CDR3 runs to 15 residues. CDR1 and CDR2 from the germline V gene are SGHRS and YFSETQ. J was trimmed by 2 bases and V by 0 bases; bases with no gene match: 2. The CDR3 region is CASSLELASKNIQYF. In DNA form, the CDR3 reads TGCGCCAGCAGCTTGGAACTAGCGTCCAAAAACATTCAGTACTTC.

V gene TRBV5-1 combines with J gene TRBJ1-1; no clear D. The CDR3 has 14 residues. Germline CDR1 SGHRS, CDR2 YFSETQ. The V end lost 1 base, the J end lost 5 bases, and 12 bases lay between the germline ends. The CDR3 region has the DNA TGCGCCAGCAGCTTGACAGCGTCTGGGACTGAAGCTTTCTTT. It codes for CASSLTASGTEAFF. Looking up the rest from reference TRBV5-1 and TRBJ1-1 gives the full variable domain: KAGVTQTPRYLIKTRGQQVTLSCSPISGHRSVSWYQQTPGQGLQFLFEYFSETQRNKGNFPGRFSGRQFSNSRSEMNVSTLELGDSALYLCASSLTASGTEAFFGQGTRLTVV.

This clonotype showed up just a few times. This sequence joins TRBV5-1 and TRBJ2-1; a possible D gene is TRBD2 (5 bases). This CDR3 region has 16 residues. The germline V gene encodes CDR1 SGHRS and CDR2 YFSETQ. Trimming pared 0 bases from V and 3 bases from J, leaving 13 bases between. The CDR3 loop reads CASSLGAGVVYNEQFF. The CDR3 DNA is TGCGCCAGCAGCTTGGGTGCCGGGGTGGTCTACAATGAGCAGTTCTTC.